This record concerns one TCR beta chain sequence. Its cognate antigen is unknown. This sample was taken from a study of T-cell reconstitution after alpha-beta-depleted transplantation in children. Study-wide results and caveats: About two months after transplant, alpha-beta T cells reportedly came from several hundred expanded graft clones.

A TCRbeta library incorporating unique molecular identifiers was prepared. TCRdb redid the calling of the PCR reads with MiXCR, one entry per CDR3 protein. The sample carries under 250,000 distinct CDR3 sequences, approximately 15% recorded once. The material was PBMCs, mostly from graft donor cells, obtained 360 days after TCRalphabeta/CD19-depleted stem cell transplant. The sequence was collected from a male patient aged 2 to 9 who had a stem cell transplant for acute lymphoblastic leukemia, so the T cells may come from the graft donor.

The CDR3 nucleotides are TGTGCCACCAGCAGAGATGTAGCCCTCGGCGAGCAGTACTTC. Its translation is CATSRDVALGEQYF. The rearrangement uses TRBV15 and TRBJ2-7; D gene uncertain. The CDR3 sequence is 14 residues long. Germline V gives CDR1 LNHNV, CDR2 YYDKDF (reference sequence). V was pared by 0 bases and J by 6 bases, with 12 bases between.